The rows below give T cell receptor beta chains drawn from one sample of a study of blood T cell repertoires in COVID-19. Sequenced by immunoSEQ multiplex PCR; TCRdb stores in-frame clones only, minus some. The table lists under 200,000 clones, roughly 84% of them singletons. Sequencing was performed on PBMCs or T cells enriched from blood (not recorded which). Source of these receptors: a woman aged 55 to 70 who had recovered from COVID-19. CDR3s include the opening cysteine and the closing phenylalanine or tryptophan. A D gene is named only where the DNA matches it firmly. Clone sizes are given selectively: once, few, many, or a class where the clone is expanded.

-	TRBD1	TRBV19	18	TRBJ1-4	CASSMYSGTGSTNEKLFF	TGTGCCAGTAGTATGTATTCCGGGACAGGGTCAACTAATGAAAAACTGTTTTTT
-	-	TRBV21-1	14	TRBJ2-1	CASSCRDNYNEQFF	TGTGCCAGCTCCTGTAGGGACAATTACAATGAGCAGTTCTTC
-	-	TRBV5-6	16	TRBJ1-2	CASSLANRATPYGYTF	TGTGCCAGCAGCTTAGCCAACAGGGCTACCCCGTATGGCTACACCTTC
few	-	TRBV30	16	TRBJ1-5	CAWSVLGGYSNQPQHF	TGTGCCTGGAGTGTACTGGGGGGATATAGCAATCAGCCCCAGCATTTT
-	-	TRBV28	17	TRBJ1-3	CASRLKSVGARGNTIYF	TGTGCCAGCAGGTTGAAAAGTGTGGGGGCGAGGGGAAACACCATATATTTT
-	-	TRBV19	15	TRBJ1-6	CASSMAQGRLSPLHF	TGTGCCAGTAGTATGGCACAGGGAAGACTTTCACCCCTCCACTTT
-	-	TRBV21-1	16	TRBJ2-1	CASSKGSRINIPWQFF	TGTGCCAGCAGCAAAGGATCGAGGATAAATATTCCTTGGCAGTTCTTC
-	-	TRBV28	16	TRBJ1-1	CASSLTLGGPNTEAFF	TGTGCCAGCAGTTTAACCTTGGGGGGGCCGAACACTGAAGCTTTCTTT
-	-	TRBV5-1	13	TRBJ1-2	CASSPDRAYGYTF	TGCGCCAGCTCCCCGGACAGAGCTTATGGCTACACCTTC
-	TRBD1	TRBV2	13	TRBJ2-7	CASMGQSFYEQYF	TGTGCCAGCATGGGACAGTCGTTCTACGAGCAGTACTTC
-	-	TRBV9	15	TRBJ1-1	CASSVNPGRETEAFF	TGTGCCAGCAGCGTAAATCCAGGGAGGGAGACTGAAGCTTTCTTT
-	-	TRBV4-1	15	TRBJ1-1	CASSQEGGMNTEAFF	TGCGCCAGCAGCCAAGAAGGAGGGATGAACACTGAAGCTTTCTTT
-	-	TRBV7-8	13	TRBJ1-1	CASSPGGGTEAFF	TGTGCCAGCAGTCCGGGGGGCGGGACTGAAGCTTTCTTT
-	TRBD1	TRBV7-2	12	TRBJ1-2	CASSANRGGYTF	TGTGCCAGCAGCGCAAACAGGGGTGGCTACACCTTC
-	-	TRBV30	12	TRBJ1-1	CAWSEVGAEAFF	TGTGCCTGGAGTGAAGTTGGAGCTGAAGCTTTCTTT
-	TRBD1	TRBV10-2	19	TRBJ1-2	CASSDRGQPTTSANYGYTF	TGCGCCAGCAGCGACAGGGGTCAGCCCACGACTTCAGCTAACTATGGCTACACCTTC
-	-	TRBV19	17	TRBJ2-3	CASRASGLPGSTDTQYF	TGTGCCAGTAGAGCCTCGGGACTCCCAGGGAGCACAGATACGCAGTATTTT
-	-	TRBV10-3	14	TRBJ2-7	CAISEGGTQNEQYF	TGTGCCATCAGTGAGGGCGGGACCCAGAACGAGCAGTACTTC
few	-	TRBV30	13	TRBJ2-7	CAWSTRDSYEQYF	TGTGCCTGGAGTACCAGGGACTCCTACGAGCAGTACTTC
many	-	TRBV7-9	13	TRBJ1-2	CASSLEQGGGYTF	TGTGCCAGCAGCTTAGAACAGGGCGGTGGCTACACCTTC
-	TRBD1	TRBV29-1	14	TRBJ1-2	CSVEDLQGRSGYTF	TGCAGCGTTGAAGACTTACAGGGGCGAAGTGGCTACACCTTC
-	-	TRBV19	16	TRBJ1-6	CASSTRPGSLNSPLHF	TGTGCCAGTAGTACCCGACCGGGGTCTTTGAATTCACCCCTCCACTTT
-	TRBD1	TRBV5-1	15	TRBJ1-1	CASSRQGAEDTEAFF	TGCGCCAGCAGCCGCCAGGGGGCTGAGGACACTGAAGCTTTCTTT
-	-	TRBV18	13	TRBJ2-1	CASSPDSYNEQFF	TGTGCCAGCTCACCGGACAGCTACAATGAGCAGTTCTTC
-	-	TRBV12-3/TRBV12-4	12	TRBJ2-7	CASSLPRGEQYF	TGTGCCAGCAGTTTGCCGAGAGGCGAGCAGTACTTC
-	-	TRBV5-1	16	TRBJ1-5	CASSSEPQGSNQPQHF	TGCGCCAGCAGCTCCGAACCACAGGGAAGCAATCAGCCCCAGCATTTT
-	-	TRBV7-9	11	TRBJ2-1	CASSPSREQFF	TGTGCCAGCAGCCCCTCTCGGGAGCAGTTCTTC
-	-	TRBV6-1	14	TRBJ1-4	CASSERWRDEKLFF	TGTGCCAGCAGTGAGAGGTGGAGAGATGAAAAACTGTTTTTT
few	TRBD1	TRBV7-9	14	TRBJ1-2	CASSAGTGAYGYTF	TGTGCCAGCAGCGCCGGGACAGGGGCCTATGGCTACACCTTC
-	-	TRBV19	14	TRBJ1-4	CASRPGLPVGKLFF	TGTGCCAGTAGACCGGGACTGCCGGTCGGGAAACTGTTTTTT
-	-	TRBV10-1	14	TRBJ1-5	CASSEARINQPQHF	TGCGCCAGCAGTGAGGCCAGGATCAATCAGCCCCAGCATTTT
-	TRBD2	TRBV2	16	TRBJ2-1	CASTSGRASSYNEQFF	TGTGCCAGCACCAGCGGGAGGGCCAGCTCCTACAATGAGCAGTTCTTC
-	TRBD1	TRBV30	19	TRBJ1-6	CAWSADRALGLAGISPLHF	TGTGCCTGGAGTGCAGACAGGGCTTTGGGATTGGCGGGAATTTCACCCCTCCACTTT
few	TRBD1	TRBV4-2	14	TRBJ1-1	CASSQDDRVTEAFF	TGTGCCAGCAGCCAAGATGACAGGGTCACTGAAGCTTTCTTT
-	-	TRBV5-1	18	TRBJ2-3	CASSVLSRGGGAHDTQYF	TGCGCCAGCAGCGTCCTCTCGCGGGGCGGAGGTGCACATGATACGCAGTATTTT
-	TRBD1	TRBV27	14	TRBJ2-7	CASTTGQGSYEQYF	TGTGCCAGCACTACGGGACAGGGTTCCTACGAGCAGTACTTC
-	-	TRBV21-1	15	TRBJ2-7	CASSPGGGSPYEQYF	TGTGCCAGCAGTCCCGGGGGGGGGAGCCCCTACGAGCAGTACTTC
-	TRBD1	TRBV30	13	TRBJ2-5	CAWNPDREETQYF	TGTGCCTGGAACCCGGACAGGGAAGAGACCCAGTACTTC
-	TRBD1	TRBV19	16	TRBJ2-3	CASSSGQGNGADTQYF	TGTGCCAGTAGTTCGGGACAGGGGAATGGGGCAGATACGCAGTATTTT
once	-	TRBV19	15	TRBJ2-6	CASSIYGSGANVLTF	TGTGCCAGTAGTATCTACGGTTCTGGGGCCAACGTCCTGACTTTC
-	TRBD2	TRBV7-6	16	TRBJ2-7	CASSLTSGLSSYEQYF	TGTGCCAGCAGCTTGACTAGCGGGCTGAGCTCCTACGAGCAGTACTTC
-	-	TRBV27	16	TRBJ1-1	CASSPTGRQINTEAFF	TGTGCCAGCAGCCCGACTGGCCGGCAGATTAACACTGAAGCTTTCTTT
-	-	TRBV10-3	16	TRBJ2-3	CAISVRSGMKPDTQYF	TGTGCCATCAGTGTGCGTAGCGGAATGAAACCAGATACGCAGTATTTT
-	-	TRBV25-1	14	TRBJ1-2	CASRPGGEVYGYTF	TGTGCCAGCAGGCCAGGTGGGGAGGTCTATGGCTACACCTTC
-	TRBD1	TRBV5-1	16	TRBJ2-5	CASSPQGARISETQYF	TGCGCCAGCAGCCCACAGGGGGCGAGAATTTCAGAGACCCAGTACTTC
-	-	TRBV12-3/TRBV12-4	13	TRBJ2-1	CASSPTYYNEQFF	TGTGCCAGCAGTCCAACCTATTACAATGAGCAGTTCTTC
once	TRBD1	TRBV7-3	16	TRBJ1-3	CASRPGQGSSGNTIYF	TGTGCCAGCAGACCCGGACAGGGGAGCTCTGGAAACACCATATATTTT
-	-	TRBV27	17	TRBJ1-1	CASSPLDPWRGNTEAFF	TGTGCCAGCAGCCCCCTCGATCCGTGGCGCGGGAACACTGAAGCTTTCTTT
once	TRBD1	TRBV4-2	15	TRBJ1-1	CASSTRQGLMTEAFF	TGTGCCAGCAGCACTCGACAGGGGTTAATGACTGAAGCTTTCTTT
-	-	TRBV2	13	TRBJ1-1	CASRSTANTEAFF	TGTGCCAGCAGATCAACAGCGAACACTGAAGCTTTCTTT
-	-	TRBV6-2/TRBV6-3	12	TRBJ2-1	CASSADSNEQFF	TGTGCCAGCAGTGCGGACAGCAATGAGCAGTTCTTC
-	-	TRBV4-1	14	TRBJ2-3	CASSQQGFTDTQYF	TGCGCCAGCAGCCAACAGGGCTTCACAGATACGCAGTATTTT
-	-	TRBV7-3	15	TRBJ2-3	CASSRVGGATDTQYF	TGTGCCAGCAGCCGGGTGGGTGGCGCGACAGATACGCAGTATTTT
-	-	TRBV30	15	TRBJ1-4	CAWSVGLPTNEKLFF	TGTGCCTGGAGTGTGGGCCTTCCAACTAATGAAAAACTGTTTTTT
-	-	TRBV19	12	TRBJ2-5	CASSIFGETQYF	TGTGCCAGTAGTATTTTCGGGGAGACCCAGTACTTC